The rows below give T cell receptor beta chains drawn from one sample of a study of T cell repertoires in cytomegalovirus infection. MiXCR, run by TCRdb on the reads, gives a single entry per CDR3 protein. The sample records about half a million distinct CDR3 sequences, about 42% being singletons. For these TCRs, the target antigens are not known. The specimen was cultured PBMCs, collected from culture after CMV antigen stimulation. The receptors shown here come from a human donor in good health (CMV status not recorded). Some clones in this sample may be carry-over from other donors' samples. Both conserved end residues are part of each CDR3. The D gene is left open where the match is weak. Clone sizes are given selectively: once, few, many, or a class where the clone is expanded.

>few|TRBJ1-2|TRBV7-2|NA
CASSPSPGFYGYTF
TGTGCCAGCAGCCCAAGCCCAGGTTTCTATGGCTACACCTTC
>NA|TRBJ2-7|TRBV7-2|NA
CASSLVRGPYEQYF
TGTGCCAGCAGCTTAGTCCGGGGGCCCTACGAGCAGTACTTC
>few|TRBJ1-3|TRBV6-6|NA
CATRQVSGNTIYF
TGTGCCACCCGACAGGTCTCTGGAAACACCATATATTTT
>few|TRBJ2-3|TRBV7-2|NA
CASGWGGPPDTQYF
TGTGCCAGCGGGTGGGGGGGGCCCCCAGATACGCAGTATTTT
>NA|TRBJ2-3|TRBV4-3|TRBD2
CASSRGLAGYWGTDTQYF
TGCGCCAGCAGCCGGGGCCTAGCGGGATATTGGGGTACAGATACGCAGTATTTT
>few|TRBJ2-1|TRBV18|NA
CASSSLGGTSSYNEQFF
TGTGCCAGCTCATCGCTCGGGGGCACTAGCTCCTACAATGAGCAGTTCTTC
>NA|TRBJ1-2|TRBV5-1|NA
CASSLEVGAANYGYTF
TGCGCCAGCAGCTTGGAGGTGGGGGCGGCTAACTATGGCTACACCTTC
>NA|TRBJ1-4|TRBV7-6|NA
CASSQEARGREKLFF
TGTGCCAGCAGTCAGGAGGCGCGGGGGCGGGAAAAACTGTTTTTT
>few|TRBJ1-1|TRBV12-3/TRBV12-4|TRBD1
CASSQATGGFTEAFF
TGTGCCAGCAGTCAAGCCACAGGGGGCTTCACTGAAGCTTTCTTT
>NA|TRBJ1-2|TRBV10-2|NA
CASSGSANYGYTF
TGCGCCAGCAGTGGCAGCGCCAACTATGGCTACACCTTC
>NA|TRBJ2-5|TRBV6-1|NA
CASRQPGGETQYF
TGTGCCAGCAGGCAGCCAGGAGGGGAGACCCAGTACTTC
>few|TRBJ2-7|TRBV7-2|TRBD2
CASSSKPTSGSYEQYF
TGTGCCAGCAGCTCAAAACCGACTAGCGGGAGTTACGAGCAGTACTTC
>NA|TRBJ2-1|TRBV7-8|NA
CASSYSPLGRQFF
TGTGCCAGCAGCTATTCCCCCTTGGGCAGGCAGTTCTTC
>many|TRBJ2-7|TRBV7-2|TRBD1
CASSLRTGDYEQYF
TGTGCCAGCAGCTTGCGGACAGGGGACTACGAGCAGTACTTC
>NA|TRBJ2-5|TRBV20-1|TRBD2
CSARATSGGPEETQYF
TGCAGTGCTAGAGCGACTAGCGGAGGGCCCGAAGAGACCCAGTACTTC
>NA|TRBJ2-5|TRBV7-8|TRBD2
CASSLGRLAGGETQYF
TGTGCCAGCAGCTTAGGCCGGCTAGCGGGGGGGGAGACCCAGTACTTC
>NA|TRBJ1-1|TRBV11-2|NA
CASSLVRWNTEAFF
TGTGCCAGCAGCTTAGTCCGATGGAACACTGAAGCTTTCTTT
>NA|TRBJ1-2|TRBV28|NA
CASSLTSTDYGYTF
TGTGCCAGCAGTTTAACCTCAACAGACTATGGCTACACCTTC
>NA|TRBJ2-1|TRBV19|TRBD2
CASSIAGGPGEQFF
TGTGCCAGTAGTATAGCGGGGGGGCCCGGTGAGCAGTTCTTC
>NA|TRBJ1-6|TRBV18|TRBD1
CASSRDREAPLHF
TGTGCCAGCTCACGGGACAGGGAAGCACCCCTCCACTTT
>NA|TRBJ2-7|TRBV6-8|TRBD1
CASSYSRDRGREQYF
TGTGCCAGCAGTTACTCGAGGGACAGGGGGCGAGAGCAGTACTTC
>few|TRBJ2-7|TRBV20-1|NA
CSAASDRLLTYEQYF
TGCAGTGCTGCCTCTGACAGACTCTTGACCTACGAGCAGTACTTC
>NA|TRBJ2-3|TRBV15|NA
CATSRDNTDTQYF
TGTGCCACCAGCAGAGATAATACAGATACGCAGTATTTT
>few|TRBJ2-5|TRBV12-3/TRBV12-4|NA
CASSFLQGETQYF
TGTGCCAGCAGTTTCCTCCAGGGGGAGACCCAGTACTTC
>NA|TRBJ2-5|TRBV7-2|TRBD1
CASSSETGNGETQYF
TGTGCCAGCAGCTCTGAGACAGGGAACGGAGAGACCCAGTACTTC
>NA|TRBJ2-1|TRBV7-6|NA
CASSLTLDNEQFF
TGTGCCAGCAGCTTAACCCTGGACAATGAGCAGTTCTTC
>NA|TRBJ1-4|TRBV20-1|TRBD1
CSALASGGEKLFF
TGCAGTGCTTTAGCGTCAGGGGGTGAAAAACTGTTTTTT
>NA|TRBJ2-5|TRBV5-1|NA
CASSSQVIQETQYF
TGCGCCAGCAGCTCCCAGGTGATCCAAGAGACCCAGTACTTC
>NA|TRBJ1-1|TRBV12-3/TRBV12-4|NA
CASSATGSSAEAFF
TGTGCCAGCAGTGCAACAGGGTCTAGCGCTGAAGCTTTCTTT
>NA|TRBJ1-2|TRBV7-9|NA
CASSFGQSNYGYTF
TGTGCCAGCAGCTTCGGGCAGAGTAACTATGGCTACACCTTC
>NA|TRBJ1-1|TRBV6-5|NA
CASRTRGVVTEAFF
TGTGCCAGCAGAACTAGGGGGGTCGTCACTGAAGCTTTCTTT
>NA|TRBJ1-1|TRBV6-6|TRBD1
CASSYSGTGGWTEAFF
TGTGCCAGCAGTTACTCGGGGACAGGGGGATGGACTGAAGCTTTCTTT
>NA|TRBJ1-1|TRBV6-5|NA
CASSYGGILNTEAFF
TGTGCCAGCAGTTACGGCGGCATACTTAACACTGAAGCTTTCTTT
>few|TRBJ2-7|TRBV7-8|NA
CASSQQLATEQYF
TGTGCCAGCAGCCAACAACTAGCTACTGAGCAGTACTTC
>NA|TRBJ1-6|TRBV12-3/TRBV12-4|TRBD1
CASSSGTGGSPLHF
TGTGCCAGCAGTTCCGGGACAGGGGGGTCACCCCTCCACTTT
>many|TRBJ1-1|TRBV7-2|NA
CASSSGRTNGEAFF
TGTGCCAGCAGCTCCGGACGGACGAACGGTGAAGCTTTCTTT
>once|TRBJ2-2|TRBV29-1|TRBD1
CSVGDRVNTGELFF
TGCAGCGTTGGTGACAGGGTGAACACCGGGGAGCTGTTTTTT
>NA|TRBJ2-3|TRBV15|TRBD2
CATSRGGGGIMGDTQYF
TGTGCCACCAGCAGAGGGGGGGGTGGAATTATGGGAGATACGCAGTATTTT
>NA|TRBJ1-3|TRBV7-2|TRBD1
CASSPETGEGNTIYF
TGTGCCAGCAGCCCCGAAACAGGGGAAGGCAACACCATATATTTT
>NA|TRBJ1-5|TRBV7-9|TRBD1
CASSFGGQSNQPQHF
TGTGCCAGCAGCTTCGGGGGACAGTCCAATCAGCCCCAGCATTTT
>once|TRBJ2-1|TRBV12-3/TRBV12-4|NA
CASSFTSPYNEQFF
TGTGCCAGCAGTTTCACTAGCCCCTACAATGAGCAGTTCTTC
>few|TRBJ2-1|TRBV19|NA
CASSTPLLGQGAPYNEQFF
TGTGCCAGTAGTACCCCCCTTTTGGGGCAAGGGGCCCCCTACAATGAGCAGTTCTTC
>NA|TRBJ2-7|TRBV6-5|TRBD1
CASSYKGAYSYEQYF
TGTGCCAGCAGTTACAAGGGGGCCTATTCCTACGAGCAGTACTTC
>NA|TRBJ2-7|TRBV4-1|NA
CASSREDPGYYEQYF
TGCGCCAGCTCGAGGGAAGACCCTGGCTACTACGAGCAGTACTTC
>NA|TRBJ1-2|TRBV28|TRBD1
CASRIKDRAGNGYTF
TGTGCCAGCAGGATAAAGGACAGGGCTGGGAATGGCTACACCTTC
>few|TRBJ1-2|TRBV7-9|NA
CASSLGRGLGHYTF
TGTGCCAGCAGCTTAGGTCGGGGCCTGGGGCACTACACCTTC
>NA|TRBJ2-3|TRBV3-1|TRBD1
CASSRLGQGAADTQYF
TGTGCCAGCAGTCGACTGGGACAGGGGGCCGCAGATACGCAGTATTTT
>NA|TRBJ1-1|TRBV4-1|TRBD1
CASSRWDRGNTEAFF
TGCGCCAGCAGCCGGTGGGACAGGGGGAACACTGAAGCTTTCTTT